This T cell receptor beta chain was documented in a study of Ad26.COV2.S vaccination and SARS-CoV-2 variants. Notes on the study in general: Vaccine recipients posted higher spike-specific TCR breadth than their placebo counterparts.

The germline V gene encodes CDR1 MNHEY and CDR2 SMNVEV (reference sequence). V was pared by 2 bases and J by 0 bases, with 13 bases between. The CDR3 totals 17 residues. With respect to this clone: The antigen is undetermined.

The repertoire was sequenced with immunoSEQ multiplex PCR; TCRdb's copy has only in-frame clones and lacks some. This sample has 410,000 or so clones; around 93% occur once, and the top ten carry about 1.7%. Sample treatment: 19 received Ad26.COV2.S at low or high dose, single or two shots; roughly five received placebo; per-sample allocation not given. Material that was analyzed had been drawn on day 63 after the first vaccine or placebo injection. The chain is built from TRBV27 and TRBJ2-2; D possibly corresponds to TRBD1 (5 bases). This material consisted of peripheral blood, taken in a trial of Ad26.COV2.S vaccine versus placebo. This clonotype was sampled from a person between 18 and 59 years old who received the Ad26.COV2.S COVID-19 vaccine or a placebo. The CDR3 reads CASSLEGAYPNTGELFF. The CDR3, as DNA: TGTGCCAGCAGTTTAGAAGGGGCTTACCCGAACACCGGGGAGCTGTTTTTT.